This TCR beta chain was sequenced during a study of blood T cell repertoires in COVID-19. Study-wide context: Acute and convalescent COVID-19 specimens originated in the United States, Italy and Spain. T cells, B-cell-depleted T cells, or PBMCs supplied cDNA or gDNA.

Per the authors' pipeline: Estimated nucleated cell counts came from reference gene primer amplification. Produced via immunoSEQ multiplex PCR; TCRdb's table is partial and in-frame only. That table supplies the V and J calls and clone size; D and trimming were determined from the DNA. The sample lists a few hundred thousand clones, 88% occurring once. In this sample, this clone turned up once. The CDR3 runs to 13 residues. CDR1 MNHEY and CDR2 SVGEGT come from the germline V gene. Trimming left V 5 bases short and J 5 bases short, with 12 bases between. This clonotype was obtained from a man older than 75 with acute or convalescent COVID-19. This chain links TRBV6-2 or TRBV6-3 with TRBJ1-1; no clear D gene. Input material: peripheral blood. The CDR3 DNA reads TGTGCCAGCAGTATCAGCGGTAGGACTGAAGCTTTCTTT. It is translated as CASSISGRTEAFF.